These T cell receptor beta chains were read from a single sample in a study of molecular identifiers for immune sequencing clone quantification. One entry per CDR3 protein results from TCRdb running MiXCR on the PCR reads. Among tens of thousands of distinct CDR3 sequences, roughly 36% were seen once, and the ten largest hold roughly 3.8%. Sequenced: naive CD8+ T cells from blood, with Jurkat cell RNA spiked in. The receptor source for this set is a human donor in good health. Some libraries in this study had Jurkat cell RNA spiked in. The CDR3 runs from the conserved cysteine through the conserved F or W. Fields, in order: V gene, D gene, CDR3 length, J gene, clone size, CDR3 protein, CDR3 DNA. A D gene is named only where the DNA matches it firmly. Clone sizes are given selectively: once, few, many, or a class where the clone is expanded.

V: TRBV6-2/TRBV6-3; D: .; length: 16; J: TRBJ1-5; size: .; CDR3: CASSHPGLAIADTQHF; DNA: TGTGCCAGCAGCCACCCCGGACTAGCCATCGCAGATACGCAGCATTTT
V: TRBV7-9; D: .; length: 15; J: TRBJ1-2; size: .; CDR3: CASSLPQIGDYGYTF; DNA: TGTGCCAGCAGCTTACCCCAAATAGGGGACTATGGCTACACCTTC
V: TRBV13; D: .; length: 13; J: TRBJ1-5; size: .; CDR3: CASSPGSNQPQHF; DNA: TGTGCCAGCAGCCCAGGAAGCAATCAGCCCCAGCATTTT
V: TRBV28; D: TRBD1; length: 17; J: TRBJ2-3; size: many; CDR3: CASSLRGQGERSDTQYF; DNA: TGTGCCAGCAGTCTCCGGGGACAGGGGGAAAGGTCAGATACGCAGTATTTT
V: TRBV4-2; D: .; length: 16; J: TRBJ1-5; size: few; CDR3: CASSPEPGQRNQPQHF; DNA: TGTGCCAGCAGCCCCGAACCGGGACAACGCAATCAGCCCCAGCATTTT
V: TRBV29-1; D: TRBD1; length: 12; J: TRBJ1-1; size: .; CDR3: CSVDLGQTEAFF; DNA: TGCAGCGTTGATCTGGGACAGACTGAAGCTTTCTTT
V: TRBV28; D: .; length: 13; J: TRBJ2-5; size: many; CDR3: CASSFPVQETQYF; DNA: TGTGCCAGCAGTTTTCCGGTTCAGGAGACCCAGTACTTC
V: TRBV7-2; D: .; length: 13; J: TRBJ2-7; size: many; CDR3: CASSPESSYEQYF; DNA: TGTGCCAGCAGCCCGGAGAGCTCCTACGAGCAGTACTTC
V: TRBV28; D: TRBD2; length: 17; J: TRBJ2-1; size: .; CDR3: CASSLWASGISYNEQFF; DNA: TGTGCCAGCAGTTTATGGGCTAGCGGGATATCCTACAATGAGCAGTTCTTC
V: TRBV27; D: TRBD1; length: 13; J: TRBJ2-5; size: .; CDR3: CASRRDSQEPQSF; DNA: TGTGCCAGCAGGAGGGACAGCCAAGAGCCCCAGTCCTTC
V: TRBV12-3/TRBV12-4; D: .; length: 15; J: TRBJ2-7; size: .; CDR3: CASSLWGVVGYEQYF; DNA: TGTGCCAGCAGTTTGTGGGGCGTGGTAGGCTACGAGCAGTACTTC
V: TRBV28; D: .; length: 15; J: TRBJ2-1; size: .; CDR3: CASSTTGTPYNEQFF; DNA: TGTGCCAGCAGTACCACCGGGACTCCCTACAATGAGCAGTTCTTC
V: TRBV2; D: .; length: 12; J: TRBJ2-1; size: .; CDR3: CASTGLKNEQFF; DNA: TGTGCCAGCACGGGACTGAAAAATGAGCAGTTCTTC
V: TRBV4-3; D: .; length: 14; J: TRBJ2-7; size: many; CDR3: CASSQGLPAYEQYF; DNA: TGCGCCAGCAGCCAGGGGCTGCCAGCCTACGAGCAGTACTTC
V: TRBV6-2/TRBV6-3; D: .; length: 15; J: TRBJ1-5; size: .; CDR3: CASSYGLAGNQPQHF; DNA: TGTGCCAGCAGTTATGGGTTGGCGGGCAATCAGCCCCAGCATTTT
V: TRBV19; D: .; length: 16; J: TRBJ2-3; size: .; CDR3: CASSIAGDRSTDAQYF; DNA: TGTGCCAGTAGTATAGCTGGGGACCGAAGCACAGATGCGCAGTATTTT
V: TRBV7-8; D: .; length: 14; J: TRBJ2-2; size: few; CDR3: CASSLMRDTGELFF; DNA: TGTGCCAGCAGCTTAATGAGGGACACCGGGGAGCTGTTTTTT
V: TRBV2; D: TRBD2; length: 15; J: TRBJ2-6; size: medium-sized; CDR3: CASRRGRDGANVLTF; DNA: TGTGCCAGCAGGCGCGGGAGGGATGGGGCCAACGTCCTGACTTTC
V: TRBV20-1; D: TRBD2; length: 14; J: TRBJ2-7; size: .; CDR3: CSALGLAGFYEQYF; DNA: TGCAGTGCCCTCGGACTAGCGGGGTTCTACGAGCAGTACTTC
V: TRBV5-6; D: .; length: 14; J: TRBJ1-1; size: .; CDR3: CASSFRYRNTEAFF; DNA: TGTGCCAGCAGCTTCAGGTATCGGAACACTGAAGCTTTCTTT
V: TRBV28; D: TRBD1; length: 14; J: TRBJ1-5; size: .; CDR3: CASRTGLSNQPQHF; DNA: TGTGCCAGCCGGACAGGTCTTAGCAATCAGCCCCAGCATTTT
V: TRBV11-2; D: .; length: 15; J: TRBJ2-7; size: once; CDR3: CDSSFASGPSYEQYF; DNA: TGTGACAGCAGCTTTGCGTCGGGCCCCTCCTACGAGCAGTACTTC
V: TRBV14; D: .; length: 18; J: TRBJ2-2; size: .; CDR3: CASSPCPGNPSFTGELYF; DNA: TGTGCCAGCAGCCCGTGCCCAGGCAACCCGAGCTTCACCGGGGAGCTGTATTTT
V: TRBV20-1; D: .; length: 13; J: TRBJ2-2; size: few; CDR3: CSARVTETGELIF; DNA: TGCAGTGCTAGAGTAACCGAAACCGGGGAGCTGATTTTT
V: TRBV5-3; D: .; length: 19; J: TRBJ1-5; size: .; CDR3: CARCYYREVSFHRNQPQHF; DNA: TGTGCCAGATGTTACTACAGGGAAGTCTCTTTCCATCGGAATCAGCCCCAGCATTTT
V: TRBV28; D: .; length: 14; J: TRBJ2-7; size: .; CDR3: CASSSLGGVGEQYF; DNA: TGTGCCAGCAGTTCACTCGGGGGCGTGGGCGAGCAGTACTTC
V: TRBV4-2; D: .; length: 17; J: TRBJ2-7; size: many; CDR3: CASSQEHSVAADYEQYF; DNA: TGTGCCAGCAGCCAAGAACATTCGGTGGCAGCTGACTACGAGCAGTACTTC
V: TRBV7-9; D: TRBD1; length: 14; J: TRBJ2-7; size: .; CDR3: CASSSGQGMAEQYF; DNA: TGTGCCAGCAGCTCGGGACAGGGGATGGCCGAGCAGTACTTC
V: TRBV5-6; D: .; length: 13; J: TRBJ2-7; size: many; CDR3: CASSPGRIYEQYF; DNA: TGTGCCAGCAGCCCGGGACGGATCTACGAGCAGTACTTC
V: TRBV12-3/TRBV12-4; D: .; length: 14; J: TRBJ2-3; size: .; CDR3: CASSGTGPTDTQYF; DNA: TGTGCCAGCAGTGGAACAGGGCCCACAGATACGCAGTATTTT
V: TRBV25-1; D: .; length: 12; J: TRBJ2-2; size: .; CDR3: CASSVFPGELFF; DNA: TGTGCCAGCAGTGTGTTCCCCGGGGAGCTGTTTTTT
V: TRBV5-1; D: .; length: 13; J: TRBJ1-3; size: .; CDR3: CASSPASGSTIYF; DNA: TGCGCCAGCAGCCCGGCCTCTGGAAGCACCATATATTTT
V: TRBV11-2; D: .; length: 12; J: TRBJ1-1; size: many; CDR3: CASMDSNTEAFF; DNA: TGTGCCAGCATGGACAGCAACACTGAAGCTTTCTTT
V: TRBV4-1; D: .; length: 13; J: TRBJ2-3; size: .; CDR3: CASSQALPDTQYF; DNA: TGCGCCAGCAGCCAAGCACTTCCAGATACGCAGTATTTT
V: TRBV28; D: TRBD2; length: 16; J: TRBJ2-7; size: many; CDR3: CASSLGLGLAGVEQYF; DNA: TGTGCCAGCAGTTTAGGCCTGGGACTAGCGGGAGTCGAGCAGTACTTC
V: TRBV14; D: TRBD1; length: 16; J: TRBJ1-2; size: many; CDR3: CASSQGRTGLPYGYTF; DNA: TGTGCCAGCAGCCAAGGACGGACAGGGCTCCCCTATGGCTACACCTTC
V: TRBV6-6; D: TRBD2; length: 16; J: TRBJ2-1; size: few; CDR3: CASSYEAGGPMNEQFF; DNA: TGTGCCAGCAGTTACGAAGCGGGAGGGCCTATGAATGAGCAGTTCTTC
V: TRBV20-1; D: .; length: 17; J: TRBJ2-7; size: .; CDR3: CSARDPRGGVTSYEQYF; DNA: TGCAGTGCTAGAGATCCGAGGGGCGGTGTAACCTCCTACGAGCAGTACTTC
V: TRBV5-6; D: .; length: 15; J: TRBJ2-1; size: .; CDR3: CASSPAPSPLNEQFF; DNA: TGTGCCAGCAGCCCTGCCCCGTCCCCCTTAAATGAGCAGTTCTTC
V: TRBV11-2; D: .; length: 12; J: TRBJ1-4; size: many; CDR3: CASSVQQEKLFF; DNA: TGTGCCAGCAGCGTTCAGCAAGAAAAACTGTTTTTT